This T cell receptor (beta chain) was identified during a study of blood T cell repertoires in COVID-19. The wider study: T cells, B-cell-depleted T cells, or PBMCs supplied cDNA or gDNA.

Germline CDR1 and CDR2: LGHDT and YNNKEL (reference sequence). V lost 3 bases to trimming and J lost 3 bases; unmatched junction nucleotides: 8. The CDR3 runs 16 residues. In the original analysis: Reference gene primer amplification gave nucleated cell count estimates. Repertoires were generated with immunoSEQ multiplex PCR, while TCRdb's copy carries only in-frame clones and drops some. The V and J calls and clone size come from that table; D and trimming were worked out from the DNA. Altogether 200,000 or so clones are present, about 85% being singletons, with the ten largest covering over 15%. Sequencing used peripheral blood. The TCR originated in a person aged 70 to 85 with COVID-19, enrolled during active disease. This chain links TRBV3-1 (or the pseudogene TRBV3-2) with TRBJ2-1; 7 bases fit TRBD1. CDR3 DNA sequence: TGTGCCAGCAGCCACGTCTCGGGACAGAACTACAATGAGCAGTTCTTC. It codes for CASSHVSGQNYNEQFF.